The rows below give T cell receptor beta chains drawn from one sample of a study of cytomegalovirus exposure and HLA in healthy donors. Some clones are missing from TCRdb's copy, which holds only in-frame ones; the method was immunoSEQ multiplex PCR. The sample includes 200,000 or so clones, 80% to 85% of them seen just once. Sequencing used PBMCs. These receptors came from a boy younger than 18 in good health and CMV-seronegative. The CDR3 runs from the conserved cysteine through the conserved F or W. A D gene is named only where the DNA matches it firmly. The listing skips clone size in some rows; elsewhere it reads once, few, many or a size class.

d_gene: -
abundance: -
len: 15
v_gene: TRBV14
j_gene: TRBJ1-1
CDR3nt: TGTGCCAGCAGCCAAGAAGAAGGGGTTGACACTGAAGCTTTCTTT
CDR3aa: CASSQEEGVDTEAFF

d_gene: -
abundance: -
len: 14
v_gene: TRBV6-5
j_gene: TRBJ2-3
CDR3nt: TGTGCCAGCAGTCCAAATGGAGGCACAGATACGCAGTATTTT
CDR3aa: CASSPNGGTDTQYF

d_gene: TRBD2
abundance: -
len: 16
v_gene: TRBV30
j_gene: TRBJ2-2
CDR3nt: TGTGCCTGGAGTGTAATACTAGCGGCAGCCCGGGGGGAGCTGTTTTTT
CDR3aa: CAWSVILAAARGELFF

d_gene: -
abundance: -
len: 14
v_gene: TRBV7-9
j_gene: TRBJ1-6
CDR3nt: TGTGCCAGCAGCTTAGGCGGGAGGAGTGCACCCCTCCACTTT
CDR3aa: CASSLGGRSAPLHF

d_gene: TRBD2
abundance: -
len: 14
v_gene: TRBV15
j_gene: TRBJ2-1
CDR3nt: TGTGCCACCGGGGGGACTAGCGAGCAGCATGAGCAGTTCTTC
CDR3aa: CATGGTSEQHEQFF

d_gene: TRBD1
abundance: -
len: 14
v_gene: TRBV13
j_gene: TRBJ1-2
CDR3nt: TGTGCCAGCAGCTCGGGACAGACTAACTATGGCTACACCTTC
CDR3aa: CASSSGQTNYGYTF

d_gene: -
abundance: -
len: 14
v_gene: TRBV5-1
j_gene: TRBJ2-3
CDR3nt: TGCGCCAGCAGCATTGCAGGGGAAAGGGATACGCAGTATTTT
CDR3aa: CASSIAGERDTQYF

d_gene: TRBD1
abundance: -
len: 12
v_gene: TRBV6-5
j_gene: TRBJ2-7
CDR3nt: TGTGCCACGTGGACAGGGACATACGAGCAGTACTTC
CDR3aa: CATWTGTYEQYF

d_gene: -
abundance: -
len: 14
v_gene: TRBV28
j_gene: TRBJ2-7
CDR3nt: TGTGCCAGCAGTTCTGGTGCAGGCCCCCCCGAGCAGTACTTC
CDR3aa: CASSSGAGPPEQYF

d_gene: -
abundance: -
len: 12
v_gene: TRBV6-5
j_gene: TRBJ1-2
CDR3nt: TGTGCCAGCAGTACTCAGACCACTACGGGCACCTTC
CDR3aa: CASSTQTTTGTF

d_gene: TRBD1
abundance: few
len: 16
v_gene: TRBV5-1
j_gene: TRBJ2-1
CDR3nt: TGCGCCAGCAGCGCGTCCCCCGGGACAGGCGACAATGAGCAGTTCTTC
CDR3aa: CASSASPGTGDNEQFF

d_gene: -
abundance: -
len: 14
v_gene: TRBV25-1
j_gene: TRBJ1-5
CDR3nt: TGTGCCAGCAGGCCAGCCGAGGCCGGGGAGCCCCAGCATTTT
CDR3aa: CASRPAEAGEPQHF

d_gene: TRBD1
abundance: -
len: 15
v_gene: TRBV6-5
j_gene: TRBJ2-3
CDR3nt: TGTGCCAGCAAACACATTGGACAGGGTACAGATACGCAGTATTTT
CDR3aa: CASKHIGQGTDTQYF

d_gene: -
abundance: -
len: 11
v_gene: TRBV28
j_gene: TRBJ1-1
CDR3nt: TGTGCCAGCAGTTTCATCACTGAAGCTTTCTTT
CDR3aa: CASSFITEAFF

d_gene: TRBD1
abundance: -
len: 15
v_gene: TRBV9
j_gene: TRBJ2-7
CDR3nt: TGTGCCAGCAGCGTAAGGCCCGGGACAGGGAGAGAGCAGTACTTC
CDR3aa: CASSVRPGTGREQYF

d_gene: -
abundance: -
len: 13
v_gene: TRBV6-4
j_gene: TRBJ1-4
CDR3nt: TGTGCCAGCAGTAGGGGTAGGGGCGAAAAACTGTTTTTT
CDR3aa: CASSRGRGEKLFF

d_gene: TRBD1
abundance: -
len: 15
v_gene: TRBV15
j_gene: TRBJ2-7
CDR3nt: TGTGCCACCAGCAGAGATCTTATAGGGGGCAACGAGCAGTACTTC
CDR3aa: CATSRDLIGGNEQYF

d_gene: -
abundance: -
len: 15
v_gene: TRBV7-2
j_gene: TRBJ2-4
CDR3nt: TGTGCCAGCAGCTCAAAGCGCTTAGCCAAAAACATTCAGTACTTC
CDR3aa: CASSSKRLAKNIQYF

d_gene: -
abundance: -
len: 14
v_gene: TRBV13
j_gene: TRBJ1-4
CDR3nt: TGTGCCAGCAGCTCCCGGGAGCGGGAGGAAAAACTGTTTTTT
CDR3aa: CASSSREREEKLFF

d_gene: TRBD2
abundance: -
len: 13
v_gene: TRBV29-1
j_gene: TRBJ2-1
CDR3nt: TGCAGCGGGACCGTGACTAGCCAAGATGAGCAGTTCTTC
CDR3aa: CSGTVTSQDEQFF

d_gene: -
abundance: -
len: 14
v_gene: TRBV4-3
j_gene: TRBJ2-5
CDR3nt: TGCGCCAGCAGCCAAGGACTATCCCAAGAGACCCAGTACTTC
CDR3aa: CASSQGLSQETQYF

d_gene: -
abundance: -
len: 13
v_gene: TRBV29-1
j_gene: TRBJ2-1
CDR3nt: TGCAGCGTGAGGGGGACGGAATTCAATGAGCAGTTCTTC
CDR3aa: CSVRGTEFNEQFF

d_gene: -
abundance: -
len: 11
v_gene: TRBV20-1
j_gene: TRBJ2-1
CDR3nt: TGCAGTGCTAGAGCGGTAGCAGAGCAGTTCTTC
CDR3aa: CSARAVAEQFF

d_gene: TRBD1
abundance: -
len: 15
v_gene: TRBV2
j_gene: TRBJ2-7
CDR3nt: TGTGCCAGCAGAGGGACAGGGGCCCCCAAGGGCGAGCAGTACTTC
CDR3aa: CASRGTGAPKGEQYF

d_gene: TRBD2
abundance: once
len: 15
v_gene: TRBV6-6
j_gene: TRBJ2-1
CDR3nt: TGTGCCAGCAGTTACCGTCGAGCGGGGGCTGGTGAGCAGTTCTTC
CDR3aa: CASSYRRAGAGEQFF

d_gene: -
abundance: once
len: 15
v_gene: TRBV6-1
j_gene: TRBJ1-4
CDR3nt: TGTGCCAGCAGAGGCTTACGGGGGGAGGTAGAAAAACTGTTTTTT
CDR3aa: CASRGLRGEVEKLFF

d_gene: TRBD1
abundance: -
len: 15
v_gene: TRBV7-9
j_gene: TRBJ2-3
CDR3nt: TGTGCCAGCAGCTTAGACAGGGGGCGAACAGATACGCAGTATTTT
CDR3aa: CASSLDRGRTDTQYF

d_gene: -
abundance: -
len: 13
v_gene: TRBV7-9
j_gene: TRBJ1-1
CDR3nt: TGTGCCAGCAGGCGGAGGGAGAACACTGAAGCTTTCTTT
CDR3aa: CASRRRENTEAFF

d_gene: TRBD2
abundance: -
len: 15
v_gene: TRBV7-8
j_gene: TRBJ2-7
CDR3nt: TGTGCCAGCAGCTTTAAACTAGCGGGGCCATACGAGCAGTACTTC
CDR3aa: CASSFKLAGPYEQYF

d_gene: TRBD2
abundance: -
len: 16
v_gene: TRBV19
j_gene: TRBJ2-2
CDR3nt: TGTGCCAGTAGTGCCAGCGGGAGGGCATACACCGGGGAGCTGTTTTTT
CDR3aa: CASSASGRAYTGELFF

d_gene: TRBD1
abundance: -
len: 15
v_gene: TRBV2
j_gene: TRBJ1-5
CDR3nt: TGTGCCAGCAGTGAGGAAGGGGGCGGCCCTCAGCCCCAGCATTTT
CDR3aa: CASSEEGGGPQPQHF

d_gene: -
abundance: -
len: 13
v_gene: TRBV29-1
j_gene: TRBJ2-3
CDR3nt: TGCAGCGTTGGGGGCGGTTCCACAGATACGCAGTATTTT
CDR3aa: CSVGGGSTDTQYF

d_gene: -
abundance: -
len: 12
v_gene: TRBV7-2
j_gene: TRBJ1-2
CDR3nt: TGTGCCAGCAGCTTGACAGACTATGGCTACACCTTC
CDR3aa: CASSLTDYGYTF

d_gene: TRBD1
abundance: -
len: 11
v_gene: TRBV6-5
j_gene: TRBJ1-1
CDR3nt: TGTGCCAGCAGTTATTCGGACAGGACTTTCTTT
CDR3aa: CASSYSDRTFF

d_gene: -
abundance: once
len: 14
v_gene: TRBV27
j_gene: TRBJ2-2
CDR3nt: TGTGCCAGCAGTTTAGGAGGGGCCACCGGGGAGCTGTTTTTT
CDR3aa: CASSLGGATGELFF

d_gene: TRBD1
abundance: -
len: 13
v_gene: TRBV9
j_gene: TRBJ1-2
CDR3nt: TGTGCCAGCAGCTATGGGACAGGGCTAGGCTACACCTTC
CDR3aa: CASSYGTGLGYTF

d_gene: -
abundance: -
len: 11
v_gene: TRBV7-9
j_gene: TRBJ1-2
CDR3nt: TGTGCCAGCAGCTTAGATTTAGGCTACACCTTC
CDR3aa: CASSLDLGYTF

d_gene: TRBD2
abundance: -
len: 18
v_gene: TRBV9
j_gene: TRBJ2-1
CDR3nt: TGTGCCAGCAGCGTAGCTCGGACTAGCGGGAGTAGAGACAATGAGCAGTTCTTC
CDR3aa: CASSVARTSGSRDNEQFF

d_gene: TRBD2
abundance: -
len: 14
v_gene: TRBV7-3
j_gene: TRBJ2-1
CDR3nt: TGTGCCAGCAGCCAGGGACTAGCTTACAATGAGCAGTTCTTC
CDR3aa: CASSQGLAYNEQFF

d_gene: -
abundance: -
len: 15
v_gene: TRBV4-3
j_gene: TRBJ1-1
CDR3nt: TGCGCCAGCAGCCAGTTCCATCCATCGAACACTGAAGCTTTCTTT
CDR3aa: CASSQFHPSNTEAFF

d_gene: -
abundance: -
len: 15
v_gene: TRBV7-2
j_gene: TRBJ2-7
CDR3nt: TGTGCCAGCAGCTTTGTTGGGACAAGGACCTACGAGCAGTACTTC
CDR3aa: CASSFVGTRTYEQYF

d_gene: -
abundance: -
len: 13
v_gene: TRBV2
j_gene: TRBJ1-1
CDR3nt: TGTGCCAGCAGTAATCAGGGGAACACTGAAGCTTTCTTT
CDR3aa: CASSNQGNTEAFF

d_gene: TRBD2
abundance: -
len: 15
v_gene: TRBV6-5
j_gene: TRBJ2-3
CDR3nt: TGTGCCAGCAGCTCAGCGGGGGGGTCGACAGATACGCAGTATTTT
CDR3aa: CASSSAGGSTDTQYF

d_gene: -
abundance: -
len: 17
v_gene: TRBV30
j_gene: TRBJ1-1
CDR3nt: TGTGCCTACAACCCGTCGACAGGCGTCTGGATGAACACTGAAGCTTTCTTT
CDR3aa: CAYNPSTGVWMNTEAFF

d_gene: -
abundance: -
len: 12
v_gene: TRBV11-1
j_gene: TRBJ2-1
CDR3nt: TGTGCCAGCAGGGGGCGCCTCAATGAGCAGTTCTTC
CDR3aa: CASRGRLNEQFF

d_gene: TRBD2
abundance: -
len: 15
v_gene: TRBV11-1
j_gene: TRBJ2-3
CDR3nt: TGTGCCAGCAGCGCCCCTAGCGGGGGTCCCGATACGCAGTATTTT
CDR3aa: CASSAPSGGPDTQYF

d_gene: TRBD2
abundance: -
len: 14
v_gene: TRBV7-2
j_gene: TRBJ2-3
CDR3nt: TGTGCCAGCAGCTTAGTTAGCGGGAGAAATACGCAGTATTTT
CDR3aa: CASSLVSGRNTQYF

d_gene: TRBD2
abundance: -
len: 19
v_gene: TRBV4-1
j_gene: TRBJ2-3
CDR3nt: TGCGCCAGCAGACCGGGACTAGCGGGAGAGGCTTTCAGCACAGATACGCAGTATTTT
CDR3aa: CASRPGLAGEAFSTDTQYF